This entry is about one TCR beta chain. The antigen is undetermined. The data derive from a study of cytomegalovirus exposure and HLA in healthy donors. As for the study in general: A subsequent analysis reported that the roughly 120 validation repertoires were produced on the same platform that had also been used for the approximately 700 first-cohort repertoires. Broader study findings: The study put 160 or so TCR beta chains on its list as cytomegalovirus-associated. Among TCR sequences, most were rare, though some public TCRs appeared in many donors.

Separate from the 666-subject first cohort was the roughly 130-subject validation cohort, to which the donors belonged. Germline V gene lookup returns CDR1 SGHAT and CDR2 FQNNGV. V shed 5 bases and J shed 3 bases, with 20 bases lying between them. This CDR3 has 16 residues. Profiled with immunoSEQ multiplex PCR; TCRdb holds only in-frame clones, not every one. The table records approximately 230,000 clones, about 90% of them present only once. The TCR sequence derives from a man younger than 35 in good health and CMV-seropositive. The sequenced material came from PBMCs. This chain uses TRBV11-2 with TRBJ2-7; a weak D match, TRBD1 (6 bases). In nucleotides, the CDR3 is TGTGCCAGCAGCCCAACAGGGACCGACTACGACTACGAGCAGTACTTC. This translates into CASSPTGTDYDYEQYF.